The next 3 T cell receptor beta chains were all read from a single sample in a study of identical twins. One entry per CDR3 protein results from TCRdb running MiXCR on the 5' RACE reads. The table has 700,000 or so distinct CDR3 sequences, around 8.6% seen once. The sample also formed part of further work on yellow fever vaccine responses in identical twins.

Material: PBMCs. Receptor source: a woman aged 18-29 years in good health.

At least ten counts were recorded for this clonotype. V and J are TRBV12-3 or TRBV12-4 and TRBJ2-7, with D unclear. V was trimmed by 0 bases and J by 6 bases, leaving 6 bases between them. The CDR3 runs to 12 residues. DNA for the CDR3: TGTGCCAGCAGTTTAGCAGGGTTCGAGCAGTACTTC. Its protein product is CASSLAGFEQYF.

This clonotype was recorded at least ten times. The J gene is TRBJ1-1, the V gene TRBV7-6, with 7 bases identical to TRBD1. Per germline, CDR1 SGHVS and CDR2 FNYEAQ. CDR3 length equals 15 residues. Unmatched junction bases numbered 10, after V lost 3 bases and J lost 6 bases. In DNA form, the CDR3 reads TGTGCCAGCAGCTTGGGACAGACACCCGCGGCTGAAGCTTTCTTT. Protein product: CASSLGQTPAAEAFF.

This chain joins TRBV20-1 and TRBJ1-6; 7 nucleotides match TRBD1. The CDR3 has 15 residues. CDR1 DFQATT and CDR2 SNEGSKA come from the germline V gene (reference sequence). Trimming removed 1 base from V and 11 bases from J; junction bases left unmatched: 11. CDR3 bases: TGCAGTGCTAGAGGGCGGGGACAGTCCGTAGCACCCCTCCACTTT. This gives the protein CSARGRGQSVAPLHF.